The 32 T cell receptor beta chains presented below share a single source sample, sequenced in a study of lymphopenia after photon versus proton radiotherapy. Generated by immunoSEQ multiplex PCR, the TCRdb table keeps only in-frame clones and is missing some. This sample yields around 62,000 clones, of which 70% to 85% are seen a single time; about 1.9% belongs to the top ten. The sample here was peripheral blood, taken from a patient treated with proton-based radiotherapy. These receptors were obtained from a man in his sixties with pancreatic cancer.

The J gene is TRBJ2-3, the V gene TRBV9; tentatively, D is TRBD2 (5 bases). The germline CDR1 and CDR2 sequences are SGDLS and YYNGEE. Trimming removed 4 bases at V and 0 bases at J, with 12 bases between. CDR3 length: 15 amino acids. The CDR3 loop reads CASSPDPGSTDTQYF. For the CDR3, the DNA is TGTGCCAGCAGCCCCGACCCGGGGAGCACAGATACGCAGTATTTT.

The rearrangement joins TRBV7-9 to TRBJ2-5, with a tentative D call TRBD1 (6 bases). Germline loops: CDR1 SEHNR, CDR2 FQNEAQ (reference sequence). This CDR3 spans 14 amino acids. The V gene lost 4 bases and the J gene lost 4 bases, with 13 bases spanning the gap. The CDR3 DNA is TGTGCCAGCAGCTCCGGATTACAGGGAGAGACCCAGTACTTC. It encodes CASSSGLQGETQYF.

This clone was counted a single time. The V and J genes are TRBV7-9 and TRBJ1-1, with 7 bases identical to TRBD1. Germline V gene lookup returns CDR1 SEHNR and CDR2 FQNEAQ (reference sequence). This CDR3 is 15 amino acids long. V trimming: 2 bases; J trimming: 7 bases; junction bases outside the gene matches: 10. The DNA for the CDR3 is TGTGCCAGCAGCTTAAGCTCGGCAGGGGGACTTGAAGCTTTCTTT. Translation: CASSLSSAGGLEAFF.

CDR3 DNA: TGTGCCAGCAGTTCCTCGGGACGAGAGACCCAGTACTTC. It specifies CASSSSGRETQYF. The chain links TRBV28 to TRBJ2-5; TRBD1 or TRBD2 may be the D gene (5 bases each). This CDR3 is 13 amino acids long. Germline CDR1 is MDHEN and CDR2 is SYDVKM. Deletions cut 4 bases from V and 4 bases from J, with 10 bases between.

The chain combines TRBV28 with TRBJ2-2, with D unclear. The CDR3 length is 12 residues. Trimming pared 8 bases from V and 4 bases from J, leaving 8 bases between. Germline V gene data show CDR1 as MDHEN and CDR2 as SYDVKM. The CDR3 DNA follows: TGTGCCAGCGGTAGTCTCACCGGGGAGCTGTTTTTT. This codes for CASGSLTGELFF. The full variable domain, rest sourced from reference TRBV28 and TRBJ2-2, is DVKVTQSSRYLVKRTGEKVFLECVQDMDHENMFWYRQDPGLGLRLIYFSYDVKMKEKGDIPEGYSVSREKKERFSLILESASTNQTSMYLCASGSLTGELFFGEGSRLTVL.

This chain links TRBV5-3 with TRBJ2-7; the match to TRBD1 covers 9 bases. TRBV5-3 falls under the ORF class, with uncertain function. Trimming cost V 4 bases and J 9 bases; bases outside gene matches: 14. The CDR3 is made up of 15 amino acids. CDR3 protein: CARSPRRTGATRQYF. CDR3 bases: TGTGCCAGAAGCCCTAGGCGGACAGGGGCCACGAGGCAGTACTTC.

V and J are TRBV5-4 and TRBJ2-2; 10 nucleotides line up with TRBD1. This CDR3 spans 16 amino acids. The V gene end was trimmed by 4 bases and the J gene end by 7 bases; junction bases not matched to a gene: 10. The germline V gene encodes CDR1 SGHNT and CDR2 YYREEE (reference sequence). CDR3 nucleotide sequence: TGTGCCAGCAGCCTGGGACAGGGGAGACGCAGCGGGGAGCTGTTTTTT. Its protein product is CASSLGQGRRSGELFF.

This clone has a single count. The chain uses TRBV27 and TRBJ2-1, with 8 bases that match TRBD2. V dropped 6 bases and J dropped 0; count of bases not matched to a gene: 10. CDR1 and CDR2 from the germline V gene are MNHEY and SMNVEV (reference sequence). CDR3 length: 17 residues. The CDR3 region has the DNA TGTGCCAGCAGACCCCGGGTAGCGGGAAGCTCCTACAATGAGCAGTTCTTC. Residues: CASRPRVAGSSYNEQFF.

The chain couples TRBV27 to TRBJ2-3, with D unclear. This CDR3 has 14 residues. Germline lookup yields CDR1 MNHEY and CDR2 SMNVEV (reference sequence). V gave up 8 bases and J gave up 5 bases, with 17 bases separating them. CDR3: CASRSSPWVDTQYF. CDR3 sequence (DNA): TGTGCCAGCCGCTCAAGCCCCTGGGTAGATACGCAGTATTTT.

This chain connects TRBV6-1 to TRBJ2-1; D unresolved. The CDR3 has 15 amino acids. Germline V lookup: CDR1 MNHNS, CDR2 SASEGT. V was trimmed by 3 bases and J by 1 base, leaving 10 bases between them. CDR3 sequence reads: CASSESLPSYNEQFF. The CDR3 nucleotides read TGTGCCAGCAGTGAGAGCCTCCCTTCCTACAATGAGCAGTTCTTC.

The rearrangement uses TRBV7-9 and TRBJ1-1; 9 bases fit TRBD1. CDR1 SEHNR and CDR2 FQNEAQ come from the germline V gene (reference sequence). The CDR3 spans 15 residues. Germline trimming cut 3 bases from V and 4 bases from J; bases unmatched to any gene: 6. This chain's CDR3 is CASSFTGQGSTEAFF. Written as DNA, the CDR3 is TGTGCCAGCAGCTTCACGGGACAGGGATCCACTGAAGCTTTCTTT.

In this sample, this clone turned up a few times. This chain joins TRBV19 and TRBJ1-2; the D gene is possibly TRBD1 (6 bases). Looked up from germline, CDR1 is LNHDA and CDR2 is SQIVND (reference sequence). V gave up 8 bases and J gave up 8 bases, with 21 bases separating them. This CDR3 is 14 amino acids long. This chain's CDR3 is CASFAGADRLGYTF. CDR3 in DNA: TGTGCCAGTTTCGCGGGGGCAGACCGTTTGGGCTACACCTTC.

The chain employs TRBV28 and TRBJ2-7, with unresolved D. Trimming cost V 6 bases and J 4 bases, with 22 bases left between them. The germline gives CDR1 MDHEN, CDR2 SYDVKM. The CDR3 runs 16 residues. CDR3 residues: CASRPPGSGVPYEQYF. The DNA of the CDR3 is TGTGCCAGCAGACCCCCCGGCTCAGGTGTTCCTTACGAGCAGTACTTC.

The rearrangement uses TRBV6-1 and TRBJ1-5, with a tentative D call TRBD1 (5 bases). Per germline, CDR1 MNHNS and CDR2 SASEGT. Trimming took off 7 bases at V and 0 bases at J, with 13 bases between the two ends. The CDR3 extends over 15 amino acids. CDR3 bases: TGTGCCAGCACCAACCGGGACGGTAGCAATCAGCCCCAGCATTTT. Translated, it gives CASTNRDGSNQPQHF.

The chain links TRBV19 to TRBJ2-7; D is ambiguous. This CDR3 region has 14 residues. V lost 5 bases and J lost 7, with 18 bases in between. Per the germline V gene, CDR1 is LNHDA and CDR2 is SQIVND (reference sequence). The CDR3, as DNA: TGTGCCAGTAGTCACCGACACGAACCGCTTGAGCAGTACTTC. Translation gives CASSHRHEPLEQYF.

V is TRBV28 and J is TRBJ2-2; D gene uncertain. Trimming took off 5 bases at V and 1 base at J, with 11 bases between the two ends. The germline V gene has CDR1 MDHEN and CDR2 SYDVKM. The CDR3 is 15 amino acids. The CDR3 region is CASSPTWENTGELFF. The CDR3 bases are TGTGCCAGCAGTCCAACCTGGGAGAACACCGGGGAGCTGTTTTTT.

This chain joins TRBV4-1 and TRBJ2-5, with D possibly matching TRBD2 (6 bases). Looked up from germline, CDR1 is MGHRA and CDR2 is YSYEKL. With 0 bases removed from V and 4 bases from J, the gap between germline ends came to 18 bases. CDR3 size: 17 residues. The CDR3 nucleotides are TGCGCCAGCAGCCAAGATAGGAGGGCTGGGGACGGAGAGACCCAGTACTTC. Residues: CASSQDRRAGDGETQYF.

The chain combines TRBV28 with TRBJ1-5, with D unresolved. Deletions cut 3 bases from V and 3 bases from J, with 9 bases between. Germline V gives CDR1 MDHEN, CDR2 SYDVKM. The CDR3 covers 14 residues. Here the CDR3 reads CASSFRRVNQPQHF. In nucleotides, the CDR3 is TGTGCCAGCAGTTTTCGACGGGTCAATCAGCCCCAGCATTTT. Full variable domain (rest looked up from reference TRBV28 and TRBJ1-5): DVKVTQSSRYLVKRTGEKVFLECVQDMDHENMFWYRQDPGLGLRLIYFSYDVKMKEKGDIPEGYSVSREKKERFSLILESASTNQTSMYLCASSFRRVNQPQHFGDGTRLSIL.

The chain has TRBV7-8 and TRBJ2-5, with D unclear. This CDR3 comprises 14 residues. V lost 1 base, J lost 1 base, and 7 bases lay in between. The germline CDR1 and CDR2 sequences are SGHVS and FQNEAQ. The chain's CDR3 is CASSLGQGQETQYF. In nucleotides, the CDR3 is TGTGCCAGCAGCTTAGGTCAAGGCCAAGAGACCCAGTACTTC.

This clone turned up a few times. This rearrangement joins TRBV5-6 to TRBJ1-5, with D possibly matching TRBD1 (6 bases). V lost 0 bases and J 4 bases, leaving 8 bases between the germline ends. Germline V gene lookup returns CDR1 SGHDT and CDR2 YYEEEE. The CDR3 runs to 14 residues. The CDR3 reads CASSLVGTNQPQHF. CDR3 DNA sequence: TGTGCCAGCAGCTTGGTAGGGACAAATCAGCCCCAGCATTTT.

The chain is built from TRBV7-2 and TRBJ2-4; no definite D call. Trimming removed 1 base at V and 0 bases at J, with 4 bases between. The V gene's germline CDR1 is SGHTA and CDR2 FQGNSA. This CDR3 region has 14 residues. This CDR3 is CASSLGLAKNIQYF. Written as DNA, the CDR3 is TGTGCCAGCAGCTTAGGTTTAGCCAAAAACATTCAGTACTTC.

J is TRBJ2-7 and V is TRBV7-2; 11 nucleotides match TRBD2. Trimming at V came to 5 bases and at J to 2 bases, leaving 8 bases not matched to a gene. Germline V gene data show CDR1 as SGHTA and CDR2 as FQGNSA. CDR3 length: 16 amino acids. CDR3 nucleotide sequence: TGTGCCAGCAGCCCAGTGGGGACTAGCGGAACCTACGAGCAGTACTTC. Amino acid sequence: CASSPVGTSGTYEQYF.

The CDR3 sequence: CASRYGASYNEQFF. CDR3 DNA sequence: TGTGCCAGCAGGTACGGGGCCTCCTACAATGAGCAGTTCTTC. V usage is TRBV6-1 and J usage is TRBJ2-1; D might be TRBD1 or TRBD2, each matching 5 bases. This CDR3 is built from 14 residues. Trimming took 6 bases from V and 0 from J, leaving 9 bases between them. Germline-derived CDR1 and CDR2 are MNHNS and SASEGT.

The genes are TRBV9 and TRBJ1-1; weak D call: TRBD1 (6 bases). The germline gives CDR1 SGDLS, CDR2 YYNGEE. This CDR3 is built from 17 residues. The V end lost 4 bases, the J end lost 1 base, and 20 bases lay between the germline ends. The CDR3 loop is CASSHAGDRPGNTEAFF. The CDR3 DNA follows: TGTGCCAGCAGCCATGCCGGCGACAGGCCAGGGAACACTGAAGCTTTCTTT. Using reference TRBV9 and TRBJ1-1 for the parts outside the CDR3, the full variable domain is DSGVTQTPKHLITATGQRVTLRCSPRSGDLSVYWYQQSLDQGLQFLIQYYNGEERAKGNILERFSAQQFPDLHSELNLSSLELGDSALYFCASSHAGDRPGNTEAFFGQGTRLTVV.

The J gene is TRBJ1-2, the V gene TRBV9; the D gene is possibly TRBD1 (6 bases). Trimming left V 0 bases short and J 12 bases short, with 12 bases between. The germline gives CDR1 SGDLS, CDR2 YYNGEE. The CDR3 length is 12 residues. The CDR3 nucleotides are TGTGCCAGCAGCGTAGTTACAGGGTTGAACACCTTC. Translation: CASSVVTGLNTF.

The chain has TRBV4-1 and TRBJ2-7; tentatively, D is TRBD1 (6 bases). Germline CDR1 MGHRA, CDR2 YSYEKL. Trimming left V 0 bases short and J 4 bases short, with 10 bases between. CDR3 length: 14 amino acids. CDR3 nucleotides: TGCGCCAGCAGCCAAGAAGAGGGGGTATACGAGCAGTACTTC. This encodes CASSQEEGVYEQYF.

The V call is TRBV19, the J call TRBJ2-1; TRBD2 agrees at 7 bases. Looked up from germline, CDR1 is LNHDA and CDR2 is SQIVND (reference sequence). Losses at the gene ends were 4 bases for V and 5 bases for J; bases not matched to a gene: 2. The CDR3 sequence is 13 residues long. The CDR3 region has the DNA TGTGCCAGTAGTACTAGCGGAAACAATGAGCAGTTCTTC. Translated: CASSTSGNNEQFF.

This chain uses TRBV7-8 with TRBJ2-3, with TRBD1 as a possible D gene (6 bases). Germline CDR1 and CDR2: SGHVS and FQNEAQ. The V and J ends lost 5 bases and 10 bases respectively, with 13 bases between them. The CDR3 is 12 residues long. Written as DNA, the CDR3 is TGTGCCAGCAGCGCCAGGGACAAATCGCAGTATTTT. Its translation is CASSARDKSQYF.

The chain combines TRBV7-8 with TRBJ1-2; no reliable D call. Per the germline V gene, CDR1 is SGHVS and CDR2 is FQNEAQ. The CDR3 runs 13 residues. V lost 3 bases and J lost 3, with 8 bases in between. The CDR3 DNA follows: TGTGCCAGCAGCTTTCGACCCGACTATGGCTACACCTTC. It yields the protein CASSFRPDYGYTF.

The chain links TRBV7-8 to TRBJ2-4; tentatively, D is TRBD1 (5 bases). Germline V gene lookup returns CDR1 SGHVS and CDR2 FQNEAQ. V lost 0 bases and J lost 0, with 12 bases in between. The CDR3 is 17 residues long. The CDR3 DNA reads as TGTGCCAGCAGCTTAGCGCGGACAATTTTAGCCAAAAACATTCAGTACTTC. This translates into CASSLARTILAKNIQYF.

CDR3 sequence (DNA): TGTGCCAGCTCACGGGAAAATACATTGGCAGGGGGAGGAAACACTGAAGCTTTCTTT. Amino acid sequence: CASSRENTLAGGGNTEAFF. The rearrangement joins TRBV18 to TRBJ1-1; TRBD1 matches 7 bases. V lost 4 bases, J lost 2 bases, and 19 bases stayed unmatched. The CDR3 is 19 residues long. The germline CDR1 and CDR2 sequences are KGHSH and LQKENI.

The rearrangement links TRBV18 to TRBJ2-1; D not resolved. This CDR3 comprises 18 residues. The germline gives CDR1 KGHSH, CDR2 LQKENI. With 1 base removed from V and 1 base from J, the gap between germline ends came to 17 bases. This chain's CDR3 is CASSPRSILVISYNEQFF. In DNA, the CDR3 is TGTGCCAGCTCACCACGGTCGATTCTCGTTATTTCCTACAATGAGCAGTTCTTC.